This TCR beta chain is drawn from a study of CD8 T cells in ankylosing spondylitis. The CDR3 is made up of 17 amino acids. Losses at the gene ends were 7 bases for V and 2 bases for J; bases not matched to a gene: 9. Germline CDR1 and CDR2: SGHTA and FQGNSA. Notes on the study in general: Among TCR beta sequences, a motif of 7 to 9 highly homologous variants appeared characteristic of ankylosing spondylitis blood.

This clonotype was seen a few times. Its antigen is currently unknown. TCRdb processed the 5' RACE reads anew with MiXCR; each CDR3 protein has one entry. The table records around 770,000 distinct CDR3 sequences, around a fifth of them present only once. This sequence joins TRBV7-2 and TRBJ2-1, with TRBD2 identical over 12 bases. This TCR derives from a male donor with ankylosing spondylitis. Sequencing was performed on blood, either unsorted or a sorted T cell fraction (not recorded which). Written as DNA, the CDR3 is TGTGCCAGCAACTTCCCGCTAGCGGGAGGGCCCTACAATGAGCAGTTCTTC. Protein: CASNFPLAGGPYNEQFF.